This paragraph covers one TCR beta chain sequence. Which antigen it targets is not known. There are no base qualities to consult, and no much larger clone falls within one base. This sample is drawn from a study of T cells in Graves' hyperthyroidism and ophthalmopathy (dated by TCRdb to about 2019). Looking at the study overall: Peripheral blood was sampled at the time of initial diagnosis, prior to any treatment. To identify TCR V-J signatures that set the groups apart, the researchers used a discovery cohort of 100 patients, made up of around 42 with Graves' ophthalmopathy and approximately 57 with stable Graves' hyperthyroidism. The paper reports TCR Vbeta CDR3 sequencing of some 140 peripheral blood samples: under 45 ophthalmopathy, over 70 hyperthyroidism and roughly 17 progressor patients. Following sampling, methimazole starting at 30 mg daily was given to hyperthyroidism patients, and high-dose intravenous methylprednisolone was given to ophthalmopathy patients. The roughly 90 discovery patients were divided at random into training and test sets in a 7:3 ratio. Prospective prediction of ophthalmopathy was tested in an independent validation cohort consisting of fewer than 20 hyperthyroidism patients and 15 to 17 patients who later progressed to ophthalmopathy. The study also compared thyroid tissue and blood T-cell repertoires from five or six Graves' hyperthyroidism patients. On the study overall, not on this receptor specifically: A 13 V-J signature model separated ophthalmopathy from stable hyperthyroidism, with around 91% sensitivity and 81.08% specificity in cross-validation and 80%/75% in testing. In validation, the model predicted progression to ophthalmopathy with approximately 71% sensitivity and approximately 72% specificity, a median of 6.5 months before onset. Most expanded thyroid clonotypes (frequency above 0.001) were also detected in blood, suggesting blood repertoires may reflect thyroid immune responses. Sample size was not statistically predetermined, and blinding of investigators to group allocation was not performed.

Amplification of TCR beta CDR3 regions was carried out from RNA transcripts. A first-round RT-PCR of the TCR CDR3 used the HTBI primer set with the Qiagen OneStep RT-PCR kit. The libraries were constructed in a second round of multiplex PCR and then size-selected and purified. The libraries were sequenced on an Illumina HiSeq2000 using paired-end 100 bp reads. In the authors' own workflow: SOAPnuke was used to process the raw data, with reads discarded if the reads contained adapters or uncalled bases, had a mean Phred below 15, or lacked an exact constant-primer or identifier match. High-quality paired reads were merged using COPE v1.2.5, and each unique nucleotide sequence was defined as a clonotype. MiTCR v1.1 was used to align clonotypes to the IMGT TRBV, TRBD and TRBJ reference segments. The analysis was restricted to V-J combinations with a frequency above 0.0001, which together covered about 99% of the repertoires. A TCS score was defined as the ratio between F50 (clonal expansion) and ExV (chaos), using BLOSUM62-based TCRdist between CDR3 peptides within each V-J. Welch's t-statistics and random forest reduced roughly 530 V-J features to 13, which were used in a naive Bayes classifier (R e1071). The raw public data were reprocessed by TCRdb itself: fastp quality trimming at Q25, MiXCR clonotype calling, in-frame beta chains only. Rows matching on CDR3 protein sequence are summarized as one entry with the most common DNA and genes. The V and J calls and clone size are TCRdb's, not the authors'. For this sample there are more than 550,000 distinct CDR3 sequences; roughly a sixth appear just once. Of the sample, around a sixth is held by the ten largest clones.

A patient counted as having stable Graves' hyperthyroidism if no progression to ophthalmopathy occurred over 18 months of follow-up. The hyperthyroidism patients were between 18 and 65 years old and newly diagnosed, with a disease duration of less than 2 months. Patients with uncontrolled infections, other autoimmune diseases, pregnancy or lactation were excluded. Clinical symptoms, serum thyroxine and TRAb, thyroid ultrasound, and orbital computed tomography formed the basis for the diagnoses. Ficoll-Paque density gradient centrifugation was used to isolate PBMCs from 8 to 10 ml of fresh peripheral blood. Total RNA was extracted using Trizol reagent, and RNA quality was assessed on an Agilent 2100 Bioanalyzer. What was sequenced was blood. This receptor was obtained from a man over 45 with Graves' hyperthyroidism.

The CDR3 has the sequence CSARNSGRAGGEQFF. The DNA sequence is TGCAGTGCTAGGAATAGCGGGAGGGCCGGGGGTGAGCAGTTCTTC. The sequence joins TRBV20-1 to TRBJ2-1; 11 central nucleotides agree with TRBD2. Reading from cysteine to phenylalanine, the CDR3 counts 15 amino acids. Only the CDR3 region is kept as DNA, spanning 45 bases read in frame from base 1. Based on the germline V gene (reference sequence), the CDR1 and CDR2 sequences are DFQATT and SNEGSKA. For this chain, trimming is 3 bases at the V end and 9 bases at the J end, and the number of junction bases without a gene match is 10.